This T cell receptor beta chain was sequenced in a study of cytomegalovirus exposure and HLA in healthy donors. Study in general: Most genotyped donors, 75% to 85% of 398, had Caucasian-associated genetic ancestry.

PCR involved 60 Vbeta and 13 Jbeta primers. The assay was immunoSEQ multiplex PCR, and TCRdb's table has in-frame clones only and misses some. The sample consists of around 100,000 clones, more than 75% of them appearing once. Study-wide points: When a later analysis compared HLA-associated TCR beta chains with equally common others, the HLA-associated chains turned out to be more clonally expanded and to have lower generation probabilities. Follow-up analysis found HLA locus-dependent TCR association rates, highest for DRB1 and lowest for HLA-C. Investigators reported some 150 TCR beta chains as tied to cytomegalovirus.

As to this clone: Its cognate antigen is unknown.

This TCR came from a woman between 18 and 30 years old in good health and CMV-seropositive. Sequencing input: PBMCs.

The CDR3 reads CTSSQEVNLRTGIDEQFF. The CDR3 DNA is TGCACCAGCAGCCAAGAGGTTAATTTAAGGACAGGGATCGATGAGCAGTTCTTC. This sequence joins TRBV1 and TRBJ2-1; the D call TRBD1 from the table was never checked on the DNA. TRBV1 is a pseudogene segment. The CDR3 has 18 amino acids.